There are a few counts of the clone carrying this T cell receptor (beta chain). The antigen is not known. The CDR3 is made up of 15 amino acids. The J segment lost 2 bases and the V segment lost 4 bases, leaving 7 bases of the junction unmatched. Germline CDR1 reads SGHRS; CDR2 reads YFSETQ. Patients all relapsed after autologous stem cell transplantation, and there was variation in brentuximab vedotin exposure. Best responses fell into complete response, partial response or progressive disease. TCRdb keeps only in-frame clones here, not all; method: immunoSEQ multiplex PCR. Of more than 13,000 clones detected, roughly three quarters appear once; the ten largest clones hold about 26%. The record originates from a study of PD-1 blockade in classical Hodgkin lymphoma. Study-level points and caveats: When nivolumab was started under 1 year after ASCT, patients were excluded. According to reports, newly diagnosed patients had lower baseline TCR diversity than healthy donors, and relapsed/refractory patients had lower baseline TCR diversity still.

The chain has TRBV5-1 and TRBJ1-2; the match to TRBD1 covers 8 bases. The sample here was peripheral blood mononuclear cells (PBMCs), taken before the second cycle of nivolumab. The sequence was obtained from a human donor with classical Hodgkin lymphoma. The CDR3 bases are TGCGCCAGCAGCCTAGGGACAGGAGGGAACTATGGCTACACCTTC. This encodes CASSLGTGGNYGYTF.